The 8 T cell receptor beta chains below were found in one sample sequenced in a study of T-cell memory formation after mild COVID-19. TCRdb re-called the 5' RACE reads with MiXCR, one entry per CDR3 protein. The repertoire holds 250,000 to 300,000 distinct CDR3 sequences, with less than 9.5% as singletons. Sample: PBMCs or a T cell subset sorted from them (not recorded which). All receptors come from a young man who had mild COVID-19 (a few samples of this study predate the infection). Cell type and time point are not known.

Points on this clonotype: An end of the junction differs from the germline gene, which may be a read error. The rearrangement uses TRBV15 and TRBJ1-4; possible D gene TRBD1, 5 bases. CDR3 size: 12 residues. Germline V gene data show CDR1 as LNHNV and CDR2 as YYDKDF (reference sequence). The chain's CDR3 is CATGRAGEKLFF. The CDR3 coding sequence is TGTGCCACCGGCAGGGCGGGAGAAAAACTGTTTTTT.

The chain combines TRBV6-2 or TRBV6-3 with TRBJ2-5, with a tentative D call TRBD2 (6 bases). This CDR3 comprises 13 residues. Germline CDR1 reads MNHEY; CDR2 reads SVGEGT. V was clipped by 7 bases and J by 7 bases, with 16 bases between them. DNA for the CDR3: TGTGCCAGCAATATCGGGAGCGTCTCGACCCAGTACTTC. Protein product: CASNIGSVSTQYF.

In this sample, this clonotype turned up many times. The J gene is TRBJ2-2, the V gene TRBV7-2; D call uncertain. Trimming removed 4 bases at V and 8 bases at J, with 14 bases between. The CDR3 has 14 amino acids. CDR1 is SGHTA, CDR2 FQGNSA, per germline. The CDR3 sequence: CASSSYSLVGELFF. The DNA for the CDR3 is TGTGCCAGCAGCTCCTATAGCCTAGTTGGGGAGCTGTTTTTT.

In this sample, this clonotype turned up many times. The chain carries TRBV5-1 and TRBJ1-6, with D possibly being TRBD1 (6 bases). In germline, CDR1 is SGHRS, CDR2 YFSETQ. The V end lost 0 bases, the J end lost 6 bases, and 10 bases lay between the germline ends. This CDR3 spans 15 amino acids. The CDR3 DNA reads as TGCGCCAGCAGCTTGGAGGGACAACGTAATTCACCCCTCCACTTT. Protein: CASSLEGQRNSPLHF.

The J gene is TRBJ2-1, the V gene TRBV5-1; weak D call: TRBD2 (5 bases). In germline, CDR1 is SGHRS, CDR2 YFSETQ. V was shortened by 0 bases and J by 13 bases, with 14 bases between the two germline ends. The CDR3 has 13 amino acids. CDR3 bases: TGCGCCAGCAGCTTGGAGGTCGGGGTGGTACAGTTCTTC. Amino acids: CASSLEVGVVQFF.

V and J are TRBV20-1 and TRBJ2-1; the D is unclear. The CDR3 spans 13 residues. Per the germline V gene, CDR1 is DFQATT and CDR2 is SNEGSKA (reference sequence). Trimming removed 8 bases from V and 5 bases from J, with 16 bases in between. CDR3 protein: CSLAGPYHNEQFF. The DNA of the CDR3 is TGCAGTTTGGCAGGACCATACCACAATGAGCAGTTCTTC.

This clonotype was observed a handful of times. CDR3 DNA: TGTGCCAGCAGCTTGGGGACTAGCGGGGGGAGGGATGAGCAGTTCTTC. This sequence encodes CASSLGTSGGRDEQFF. This chain joins TRBV11-3 and TRBJ2-1, with TRBD2 identical over 15 bases. V lost 3 bases to trimming and J lost 8 bases; unmatched junction nucleotides: 5. The CDR3 contains 16 residues. In germline, CDR1 is SGHNT, CDR2 YENEEA.

This clonotype was seen only a few times. The CDR3 sequence is CSVEDGGGDDGYTF. The CDR3 DNA is TGCAGCGTTGAAGATGGAGGGGGCGACGATGGCTACACCTTC. V gene TRBV29-1 combines with J gene TRBJ1-2; 7 bases are shared with TRBD1. The length of the CDR3 is 14 residues. Trimming cost V 0 bases and J 6 bases; bases outside gene matches: 7. Germline V gene lookup returns CDR1 SQVTM and CDR2 ANQGSEA.